This T cell receptor beta chain was identified during a study of T cells after somatic rescue of genetic block. Here immunoSEQ multiplex PCR was the method, and the copy in TCRdb shows in-frame clones only, minus some. The sample has approximately 67,000 clones; roughly 94% are singletons. Trimming cost V 2 bases and J 4 bases, with 5 bases left between them. The CDR3 is made up of 12 amino acids. Germline V gives CDR1 PRHDT, CDR2 FYEKMQ (reference sequence). Material: peripheral blood mononuclear cells (PBMCs). The source is a man aged 40-55 years. J is TRBJ2-5 and V is TRBV13; D not resolved. The CDR3 DNA reads TGTGCCAGCAGCTTATTGATAGAGACCCAGTACTTC. Protein product: CASSLLIETQYF.